Reported below is one TCR beta chain. The clone's antigen remains unknown. The record has no base qualities; no much larger clone is one base away. This sample is part of a study of blood T cell repertoires in COVID-19 (dated by TCRdb to the early 2020s). In terms of the full investigation: Collaborator samples came from the United States, Italy and Spain and covered acute and convalescent phases of COVID-19. The sample metadata nearly always contained a de-identified subject ID, COVID-19 status, age in years and sex. Where available, HLA class I and class II types were taken from metadata supplied by the sample provider and were not determined by assay-based typing. The repertoires were made available in a free public database intended to serve as a resource for research on the immune response to SARS-CoV-2. The material from the prospective study consisted of cDNA or gDNA derived from T cells, B-cell-depleted T cells, or PBMCs. The samples were drawn from the first 160 participants of the ongoing ImmuneRACE study and from some 1,300 subjects provided by 6 global collaborators. The dataset comprised deeply sampled blood TCRbeta repertoires from subjects exposed to, actively infected with, or recovered from COVID-19.

What the authors observed across the whole study: How much clinical and demographic metadata was included differed by source and by participant, and the metadata was provided uncurated.

TCRbeta CDR3 regions were amplified from genomic DNA by means of the immunoSEQ Assay, a bias-controlled multiplex PCR. The published analysis was carried out like this. The number of nucleated cells in each sample was estimated from the amplification of reference gene primers within the assay. To quantify the absolute abundance of each unique TCRbeta CDR3 rearrangement, sequence reads were collapsed and filtered. For each sample, productive Simpson clonality was calculated by taking the square root of Simpson's diversity index across productive rearrangements. As stored in TCRdb, this immuneACCESS dataset retains in-frame rearrangements with V and J assigned. A fraction of the clones does not appear; measured against another copy, unresolved V genes explain less than half of the discrepancy, and the remainder lacks a known reason. D and trimming were read from the DNA, whereas the V and J calls and clone size are those reported in that table. The sample table shows about 200,000 clones, and more than 75% are seen once. The ten most abundant clones make up roughly 5.5% of the sample.

Each collaborating institution followed its own protocols to collect whole blood in K2EDTA tubes. For TCRbeta analysis, collaborators shipped samples as frozen whole blood, isolated PBMCs, or DNA extracted from either of those sample types. V is reduced by 1 base and J by 4 bases, leaving a spacing of 10 bases between them. The CDR3 numbers 15 residues from cysteine through phenylalanine. Kept here is only the CDR3 DNA, which spans 45 bases and is read in frame from base 1. The germline V gene supplies CDR1 SGHVS and CDR2 FNYEAQ. The rearrangement combines TRBV7-6 with TRBJ2-2; perhaps TRBD1 is the D gene, with 6 bases matching. The sequenced material came from peripheral blood. The source is a man in his forties with active or convalescent COVID-19. The DNA is TGTGCCAGCAGCTTAGAACAGGGAAGCACCGGGGAGCTGTTTTTT. Translated, this is CASSLEQGSTGELFF. With all but the CDR3 taken from the reference TRBV7-6 and TRBJ2-2 genes, the full variable domain is: GAGVSQSPRYKVTKRGQDVALRCDPISGHVSLYWYRQALGQGPEFLTYFNYEAQQDKSGLPNDRFSAERPEGSISTLTIQRTEQRDSAMYRCASSLEQGSTGELFFGEGSRLTVL.